This T cell receptor (beta chain) was sequenced during a study of cytomegalovirus exposure and HLA in healthy donors. The CDR3 totals 14 residues. CDR1 and CDR2 from the germline V gene are MDHEN and SYDVKM. V trimming: 6 bases; J trimming: 6 bases; junction bases outside the gene matches: 9. The PCR used 60 Vbeta and 13 Jbeta primers. Here immunoSEQ multiplex PCR was the method, and the copy in TCRdb shows in-frame clones only, minus some. In total, the table holds around 76,000 clones. Specimen: PBMCs. This chain uses TRBV28 with TRBJ1-1; TRBD1 matches at 8 bases. The clonotype comes from a woman aged 60 to 75 in good health and CMV-seronegative. DNA for the CDR3: TGTGCCAGCAGCAAAGCGGCAGGGGGCCCTGAAGCTTTCTTT. Amino acids: CASSKAAGGPEAFF.